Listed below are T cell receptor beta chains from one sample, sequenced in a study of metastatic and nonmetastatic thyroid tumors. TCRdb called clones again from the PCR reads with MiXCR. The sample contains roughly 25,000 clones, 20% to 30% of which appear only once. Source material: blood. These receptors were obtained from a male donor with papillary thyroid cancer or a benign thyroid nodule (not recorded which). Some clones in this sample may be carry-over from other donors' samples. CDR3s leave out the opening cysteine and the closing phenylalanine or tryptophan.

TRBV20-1	SARGTDENYEQY
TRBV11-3	ASSSRRSDTQY
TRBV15	ATSVKGANQPQN
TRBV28	ASSLPSGVHNEQF
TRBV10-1	ASSANRSDGELF
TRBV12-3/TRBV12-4	ASSSAGWNSPLH
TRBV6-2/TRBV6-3	ASNEINEQF
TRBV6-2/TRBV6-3	ASSEVVSGGAIGQY
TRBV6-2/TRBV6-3	ASRYGQGSKPQH
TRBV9	ASSVMSTSVTGELL
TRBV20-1	SASDSNQPQH
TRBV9	ASSKGGTQYQPQH
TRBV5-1	ASHLDSPNYVHN
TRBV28	ASIRNSGANVLT
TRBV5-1	ASSLAGVGEQY
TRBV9	ASSLNYGNTGELF
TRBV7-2	ASSFTPGAYNEQF
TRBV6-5	ASSYEAGLIYEQY
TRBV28	ASSLWTGTSSYEQY
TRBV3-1	ASSQDGVSWANVLT
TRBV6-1	ASSETVSTSTDTQY
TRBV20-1	SARALGGDTDTQY
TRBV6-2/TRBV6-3	ASSLGLAETQY
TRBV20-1	SASQGASGYEQY
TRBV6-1	ASKHRVYDTEAF
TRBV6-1	ATARGPTKETQY
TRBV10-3	AISTRPSSEAF
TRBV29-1	SGDIANTGELF
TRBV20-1	SVGEHNQPQH
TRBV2	ASSEPSIAYEQY
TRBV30	AWSVWGEQY
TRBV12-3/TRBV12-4	ASSFQYEQY
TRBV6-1	ASFLGQGQYEQY